This T cell receptor beta chain was recorded in a study of persistence of HIV-infected CD4 T cells. V lost 6 bases, J lost 2 bases, and 15 bases lay in between. This CDR3 region has 15 residues. Germline CDR1 and CDR2: MNHEY and SMNVEV (reference sequence). In regard to this clone: Its specificity is unknown.

The stimulus was an HIV-1 Gag 15-mer peptide pool, 0.95 to 1 ug/peptide/mL. Memory cells lacking CD40L and CD69 with high CD45RO were sorted. For about 20 hours, CD8-depleted PBMCs received anti-CD28/CD49d costimulation, a CD40-blocking antibody and enfuvirtide. The libraries were made with immunoSEQ version 4 in survey mode. Assay: immunoSEQ multiplex PCR; the TCRdb copy retains only in-frame clones and omits some. The table has about 32,000 clones, roughly 80% seen once. Findings and caveats of the study: Antigen-responding cells were enriched for degenerate expanded CDR3beta sequences.

The source was CD4+ T cells sorted from PBMCs after approximately 19-hour stimulation, collected from a patient who received antiretroviral therapy. This receptor was obtained from an adult woman with HIV who was CMV-seropositive. The chain carries TRBV27 and TRBJ2-3; no clear D gene. CDR3 bases: TGTGCCAGCAGCCGTCTCAGACATCTCACAGATACGCAGTATTTT. Protein sequence: CASSRLRHLTDTQYF.